This T cell receptor beta chain was obtained from a study of beta chain features in type 1 diabetes. In the study overall: Sorted cells, approximately 110 million in number, were examined across all samples.

Expressed TCRB transcripts were sequenced because the entire RNA isolate underwent reverse transcription. Profiled with immunoSEQ multiplex PCR; TCRdb holds only in-frame clones, not every one. Among approximately 470,000 clones listed, about 32% were seen once. This CDR3 is 11 amino acids long. CDR1 GTSNPN and CDR2 SVGIG come from the germline V gene (reference sequence). Deletions cut 3 bases from V and 9 bases from J, with 8 bases between. Sorting that relied on CD45RO/CCR7/CD25/CD127/CD95/CD27 yielded CD4+ naive, central memory, regulatory and stem cell-like memory cells. In all sorted populations, purity surpassed 98%. This clone occurred a few times.

This TCR came from a young man in good health. V gene TRBV30 combines with J gene TRBJ2-2; D uncertain. Sequenced material: naive CD4+ T cells from blood. The CDR3 loop is CAWSRGRELFF. In DNA form, the CDR3 reads TGTGCCTGGAGCCGAGGCCGGGAGCTGTTTTTT.